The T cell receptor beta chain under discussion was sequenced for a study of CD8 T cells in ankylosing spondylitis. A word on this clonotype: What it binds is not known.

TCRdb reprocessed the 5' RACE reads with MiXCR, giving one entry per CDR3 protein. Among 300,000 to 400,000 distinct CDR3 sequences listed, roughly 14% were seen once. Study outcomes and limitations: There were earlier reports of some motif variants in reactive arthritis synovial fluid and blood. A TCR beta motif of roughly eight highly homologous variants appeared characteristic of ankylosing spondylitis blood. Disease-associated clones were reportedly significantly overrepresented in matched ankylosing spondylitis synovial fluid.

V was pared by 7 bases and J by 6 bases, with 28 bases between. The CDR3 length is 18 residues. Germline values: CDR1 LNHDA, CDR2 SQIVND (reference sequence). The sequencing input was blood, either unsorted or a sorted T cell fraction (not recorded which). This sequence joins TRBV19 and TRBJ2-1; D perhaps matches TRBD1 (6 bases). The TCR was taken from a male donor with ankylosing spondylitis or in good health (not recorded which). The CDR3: CASTTRVLQGGDSNEQFF. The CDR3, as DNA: TGTGCCAGTACCACCCGGGTCTTACAGGGTGGGGATTCCAATGAGCAGTTCTTC.